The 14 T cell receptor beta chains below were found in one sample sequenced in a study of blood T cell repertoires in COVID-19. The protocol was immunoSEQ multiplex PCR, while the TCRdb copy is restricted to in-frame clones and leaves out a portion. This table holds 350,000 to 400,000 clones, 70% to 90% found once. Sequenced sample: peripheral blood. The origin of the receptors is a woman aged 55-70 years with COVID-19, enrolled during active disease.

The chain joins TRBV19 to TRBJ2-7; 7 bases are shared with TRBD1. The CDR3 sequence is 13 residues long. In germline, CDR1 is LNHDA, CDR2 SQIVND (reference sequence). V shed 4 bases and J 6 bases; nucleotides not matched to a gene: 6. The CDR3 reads CASSTRQGSEQYF. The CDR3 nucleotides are TGTGCCAGTAGTACGAGACAGGGTTCCGAGCAGTACTTC.

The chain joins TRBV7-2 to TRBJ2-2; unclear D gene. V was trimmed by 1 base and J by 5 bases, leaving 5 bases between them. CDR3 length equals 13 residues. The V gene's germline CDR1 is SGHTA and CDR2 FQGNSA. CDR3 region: CASSLGPTGELFF. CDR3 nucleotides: TGTGCCAGCAGCTTAGGGCCTACCGGGGAGCTGTTTTTT.

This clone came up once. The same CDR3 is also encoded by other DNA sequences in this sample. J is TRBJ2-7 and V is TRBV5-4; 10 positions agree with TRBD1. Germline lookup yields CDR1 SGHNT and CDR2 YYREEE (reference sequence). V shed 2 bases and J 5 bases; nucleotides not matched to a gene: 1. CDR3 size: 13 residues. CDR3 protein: CASSLGQGDEQYF. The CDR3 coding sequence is TGTGCCAGCAGCTTAGGACAGGGGGACGAGCAGTACTTC.

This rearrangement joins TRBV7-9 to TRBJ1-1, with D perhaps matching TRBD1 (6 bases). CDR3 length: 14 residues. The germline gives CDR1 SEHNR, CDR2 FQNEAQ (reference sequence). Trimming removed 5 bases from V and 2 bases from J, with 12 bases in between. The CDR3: CASSIDRSNTEAFF. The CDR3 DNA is TGTGCCAGCAGCATAGACAGGTCAAACACTGAAGCTTTCTTT.

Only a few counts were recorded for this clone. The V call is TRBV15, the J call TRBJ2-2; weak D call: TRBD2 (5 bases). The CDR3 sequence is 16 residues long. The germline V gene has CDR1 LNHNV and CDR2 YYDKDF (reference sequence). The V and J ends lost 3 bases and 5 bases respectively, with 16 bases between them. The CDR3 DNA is TGTGCCACCAGCAGCTACGGGTCCCCGGGGACCGGGGAGCTGTTTTTT. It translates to CATSSYGSPGTGELFF.

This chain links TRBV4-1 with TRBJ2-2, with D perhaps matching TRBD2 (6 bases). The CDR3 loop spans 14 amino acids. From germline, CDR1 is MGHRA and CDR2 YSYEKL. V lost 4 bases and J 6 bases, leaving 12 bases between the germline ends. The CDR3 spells CASSPRLDAGELFF. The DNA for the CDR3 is TGCGCCAGCAGCCCCCGACTAGACGCCGGGGAGCTGTTTTTT.

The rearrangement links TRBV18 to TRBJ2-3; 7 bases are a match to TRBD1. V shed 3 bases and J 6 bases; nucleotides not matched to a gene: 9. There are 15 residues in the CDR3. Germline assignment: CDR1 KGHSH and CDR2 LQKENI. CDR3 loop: CASSPATGVGDTQYF. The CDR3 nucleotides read TGTGCCAGCTCACCCGCAACAGGGGTCGGGGATACGCAGTATTTT.

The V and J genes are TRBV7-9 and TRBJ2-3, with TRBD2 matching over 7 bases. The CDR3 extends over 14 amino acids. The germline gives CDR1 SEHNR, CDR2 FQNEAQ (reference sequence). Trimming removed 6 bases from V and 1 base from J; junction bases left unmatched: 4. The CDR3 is CASRVSGRTDTQYF. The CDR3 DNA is TGTGCCAGCAGGGTTAGCGGGCGCACAGATACGCAGTATTTT.

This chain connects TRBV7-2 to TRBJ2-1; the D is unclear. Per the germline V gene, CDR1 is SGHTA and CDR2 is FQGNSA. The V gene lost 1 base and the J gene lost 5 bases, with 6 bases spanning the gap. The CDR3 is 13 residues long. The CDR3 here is CASSLGLDNEQFF. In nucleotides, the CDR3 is TGTGCCAGCAGCTTAGGGCTGGACAATGAGCAGTTCTTC.

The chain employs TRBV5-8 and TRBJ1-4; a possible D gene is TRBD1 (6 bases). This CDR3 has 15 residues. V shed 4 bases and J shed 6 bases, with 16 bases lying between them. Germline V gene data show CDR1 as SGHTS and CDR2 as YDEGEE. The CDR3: CASSTGQNNYEKLFF. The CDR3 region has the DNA TGTGCCAGCAGCACCGGACAGAATAACTATGAAAAACTGTTTTTT.

The CDR3 is CASSKSPLGQGKNEKLFF. DNA of the CDR3: TGTGCCAGCAGCAAATCCCCTTTGGGGCAGGGGAAAAATGAAAAACTGTTTTTT. The chain carries TRBV21-1 and TRBJ1-4; the table's D call, TRBD1, has no DNA check behind it. TRBV21-1 is shown as a pseudogene. The CDR3 loop spans 18 amino acids.

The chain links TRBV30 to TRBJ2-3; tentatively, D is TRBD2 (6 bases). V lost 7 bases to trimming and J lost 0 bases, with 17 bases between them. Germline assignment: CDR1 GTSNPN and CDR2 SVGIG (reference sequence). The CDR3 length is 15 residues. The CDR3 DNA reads TGTGCCTCCGTCAGGGCGGGGTCTAGCACAGATACGCAGTATTTT. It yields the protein CASVRAGSSTDTQYF.

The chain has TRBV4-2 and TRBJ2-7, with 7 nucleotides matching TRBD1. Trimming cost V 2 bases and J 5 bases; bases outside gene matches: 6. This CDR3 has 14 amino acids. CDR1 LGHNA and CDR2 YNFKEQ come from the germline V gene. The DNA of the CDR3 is TGTGCCAGCAGCCAAACAGGGGTACGCGACGAGCAGTACTTC. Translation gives CASSQTGVRDEQYF.

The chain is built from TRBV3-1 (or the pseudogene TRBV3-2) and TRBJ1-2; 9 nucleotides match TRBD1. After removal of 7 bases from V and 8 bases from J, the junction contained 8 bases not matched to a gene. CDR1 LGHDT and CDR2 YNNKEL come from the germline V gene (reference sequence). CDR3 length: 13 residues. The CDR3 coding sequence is TGTGCCAGCAACTTACAGGGGGCGCGAGGCTACACCTTC. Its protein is CASNLQGARGYTF.